This entry lists 17 T cell receptor beta chains sequenced from one sample in a study of blood T cell repertoires in COVID-19. Assay: immunoSEQ multiplex PCR; the TCRdb copy retains only in-frame clones and omits some. The data hold fewer than 350,000 clones, with around nine tenths observed a single time. Sequencing was performed on PBMCs or T cells enriched from blood (not recorded which). These receptors all stem from a man aged 60 to 69 who had recovered from COVID-19.

The rearrangement uses TRBV5-4 and TRBJ1-2; D perhaps matches TRBD1 (6 bases). Germline CDR1 SGHNT, CDR2 YYREEE (reference sequence). Trimming took 6 bases from V and 8 from J, leaving 17 bases between them. CDR3 size: 13 residues. The CDR3 loop reads CASTQTQGRGYTF. As DNA, the CDR3 is TGTGCCAGCACCCAAACCCAGGGGAGAGGCTACACCTTC.

The chain couples TRBV6-4 to TRBJ1-5; D unclear. Germline-derived CDR1 and CDR2 are MRHNA and SNTAGT. This CDR3 is built from 13 residues. V was shortened by 8 bases and J by 7 bases, with 15 bases between the two germline ends. CDR3 region: CASSRDIRQPQHF. The CDR3, as DNA: TGTGCCAGCTCCCGGGATATAAGGCAGCCCCAGCATTTT.

The gene calls are TRBV19 and TRBJ2-1, with D tentatively TRBD2 (6 bases). Trimming took off 3 bases at V and 6 bases at J, with 9 bases between the two ends. CDR3 length equals 13 residues. Per germline, CDR1 LNHDA and CDR2 SQIVND (reference sequence). The CDR3 is CASSIRDFNEQFF. As DNA, the CDR3 is TGTGCCAGTAGTATTCGGGACTTCAATGAGCAGTTCTTC.

The chain employs TRBV5-1 and TRBJ2-1; TRBD2 agrees at 7 bases. Germline trimming cut 0 bases from V and 7 bases from J; bases unmatched to any gene: 7. The CDR3 is 15 amino acids. Germline V CDR1 and CDR2: SGHRS, YFSETQ. The CDR3 bases are TGCGCCAGCAGCTTGGAGGGAGGGGTCGTGAATGAGCAGTTCTTC. Its translation: CASSLEGGVVNEQFF.

CDR3 DNA sequence: TGTGCCAGCAGCCAAGACGCTGCGGGGCCCATTGGGGCCAAAAACATTCAGTACTTC. Translating it yields CASSQDAAGPIGAKNIQYF. V gene TRBV4-2 combines with J gene TRBJ2-4, with D perhaps TRBD2 (6 bases). Between the trimmed V and J ends, which lost 0 bases and 1 base, there was a span of 19 bases. The CDR3 loop spans 19 amino acids. The V gene's germline CDR1 is LGHNA and CDR2 YNFKEQ.

This chain joins TRBV14 and TRBJ2-1, with a tentative D call TRBD1 (5 bases). The CDR3 covers 15 residues. The germline gives CDR1 SGHDN, CDR2 FVKESK. Deletions cut 1 base from V and 2 bases from J, with 9 bases between. The CDR3 sequence: CASSQVGHTYNEQFF. The CDR3 bases are TGTGCCAGCAGCCAAGTAGGACACACCTACAATGAGCAGTTCTTC.

The V and J genes are TRBV14 and TRBJ2-3; 11 bases are shared with TRBD2. Per germline, CDR1 SGHDN and CDR2 FVKESK. The V gene end was trimmed by 4 bases and the J gene end by 4 bases; junction bases not matched to a gene: 7. The CDR3 consists of 16 residues. The CDR3 region is CASSPTRLAGPDTQYF. The CDR3 DNA reads TGTGCCAGCAGCCCTACACGACTAGCGGGGCCAGATACGCAGTATTTT.

The chain employs TRBV6-5 and TRBJ1-5, with D possibly TRBD1 on 5 matching bases. Germline V gene lookup returns CDR1 MNHEY and CDR2 SVGAGI. CDR3 size: 13 residues. V shed 7 bases and J shed 6 bases, with 13 bases lying between them. The CDR3 spells CASTGGVSQPQHF. The CDR3 DNA reads as TGTGCCAGCACCGGGGGGGTGAGTCAGCCCCAGCATTTT.

This clone was observed a handful of times. The chain carries TRBV7-9 and TRBJ1-2; no reliable D call. This CDR3 has 13 residues. From germline, CDR1 is SEHNR and CDR2 FQNEAQ (reference sequence). The V and J ends lost 6 bases and 5 bases respectively, with 13 bases between them. The CDR3 reads CASRPGREYGYTF. CDR3 DNA sequence: TGTGCCAGCAGACCCGGGAGGGAGTATGGCTACACCTTC.

Written as DNA, the CDR3 is TGTGCCAGAAGCTTGAGGGACAGGGGAACCTACGAGCAGTACTTC. It is translated as CARSLRDRGTYEQYF. The rearrangement joins TRBV5-3 to TRBJ2-7, with 10 bases fitting TRBD1. TRBV5-3 is filed as an ORF, its function uncertain. Germline trimming cut 1 base from V and 2 bases from J; bases unmatched to any gene: 3. This CDR3 is built from 15 residues.

The sample holds one count of this clone. The gene calls are TRBV9 and TRBJ2-3, with D unresolved. The V gene lost 6 bases and the J gene lost 1 base, with 15 bases spanning the gap. The length of the CDR3 is 15 residues. The germline gives CDR1 SGDLS, CDR2 YYNGEE. CDR3 bases: TGTGCCAGCATCCCGCGGTTTCGGGGCACAGATACGCAGTATTTT. This gives the protein CASIPRFRGTDTQYF.

The V call is TRBV11-1, the J call TRBJ2-5; 7 nucleotides agree with TRBD2. Germline values: CDR1 SGHAT, CDR2 FQDESV (reference sequence). V trimming: 5 bases; J trimming: 5 bases; junction bases outside the gene matches: 14. This CDR3 has 16 amino acids. The CDR3 sequence is CASSLWTRGSWETQYF. The CDR3, as DNA: TGTGCCAGCAGCCTGTGGACTCGCGGGAGTTGGGAGACCCAGTACTTC.

As concerns this clone: Different DNA sequences within this sample yield the same CDR3. The chain employs TRBV12-3 or TRBV12-4 and TRBJ1-1; tentative D call: TRBD1 (5 bases). V lost 6 bases, J lost 1 base, and 9 bases lay in between. The length of the CDR3 is 13 residues. Written as DNA, the CDR3 is TGTGCCAGCAGCTTCGACAGGAACACTGAAGCTTTCTTT. Its translation is CASSFDRNTEAFF.

The chain carries TRBV24-1 and TRBJ1-1; 9 bases match TRBD1. This CDR3 has 15 residues. Germline-derived CDR1 and CDR2 are KGHDR and SFDVKD. The junction had 8 bases not matched to a gene; V was cut back by 3 bases and J by 7 bases. CDR3 nucleotide sequence: TGTGCCACCAGTGATAATAACAGGGGGCCGGATGAAGCTTTCTTT. Encoded protein: CATSDNNRGPDEAFF.

The chain recombines TRBV7-2 with TRBJ1-4, with TRBD1 as a possible D gene (5 bases). The germline CDR1 and CDR2 sequences are SGHTA and FQGNSA. This CDR3 spans 14 amino acids. V lost 1 base to trimming and J lost 4 bases, with 7 bases between them. DNA for the CDR3: TGTGCCAGCAGCTTAGGGACATATAATGAAAAACTGTTTTTT. As protein: CASSLGTYNEKLFF.

CDR3 coding DNA: TGTGCCACAAAAGGACAGGGATCTACAGATACGCAGTATTTT. It encodes CATKGQGSTDTQYF. This sequence joins TRBV24-1 and TRBJ2-3; 8 bases map to TRBD1. Germline V gene data show CDR1 as KGHDR and CDR2 as SFDVKD. Trimming removed 10 bases from V and 3 bases from J; junction bases left unmatched: 8. This CDR3 is 14 amino acids long.

The chain uses TRBV7-3 and TRBJ2-1; D is possibly TRBD1 (5 bases). This CDR3 spans 17 amino acids. Trimming pared 5 bases from V and 4 bases from J, leaving 21 bases between. Germline-derived CDR1 and CDR2 are SGHTA and FQGTGA. The CDR3 DNA follows: TGTGCCAGCAGCCCTACCGTTAATGGGGCGAGATACAATGAGCAGTTCTTC. It yields the protein CASSPTVNGARYNEQFF.